One and the same sample provided the 21 T cell receptor beta chains below, sequenced in a study of T cell repertoires in cytomegalovirus infection. The antigens of these receptors remain unknown. Using its own MiXCR run on the reads, TCRdb lists one record per CDR3 protein. The sample yields around 540,000 distinct CDR3 sequences, about 33% seen once. The sample consisted of cultured PBMCs, taken from culture after CMV antigen stimulation. All receptors derive from a human donor in good health (CMV status not recorded). Some clones in this sample may be carry-over from other donors' samples.

The rearrangement joins TRBV5-4 to TRBJ1-2; D gene unclear. The CDR3 consists of 14 residues. Germline-derived CDR1 and CDR2 are SGHNT and YYREEE (reference sequence). V was cut by 4 bases and J by 2 bases, with 12 bases left in between. Here the CDR3 reads CASSLRQTNYGYTF. The CDR3 nucleotides are TGTGCCAGCAGCCTCAGACAAACCAACTATGGCTACACCTTC.

V usage is TRBV6-1 and J usage is TRBJ2-7; 8 bases map to TRBD1. V lost 5 bases and J lost 5; bases outside the gene matches: 5. The germline V gene has CDR1 MNHNS and CDR2 SASEGT. The CDR3 sequence is 13 residues long. DNA of the CDR3: TGTGCCAGCAGTCAGACAGGGGTCCACGAGCAGTACTTC. It translates to CASSQTGVHEQYF.

This clonotype was counted between two and nine times. The V and J genes are TRBV11-3 and TRBJ2-5, with 9 bases matching TRBD1. This CDR3 region has 19 residues. The V and J ends lost 1 base and 2 bases, in that order; junction bases with no gene match: 14. The germline V gene encodes CDR1 SGHNT and CDR2 YENEEA. CDR3 residues: CASSLVSGTGTLNQETQYF. The CDR3 nucleotides are TGTGCCAGCAGCTTAGTATCCGGGACAGGGACGTTAAATCAAGAGACCCAGTACTTC.

This chain links TRBV6-2 or TRBV6-3 with TRBJ2-3; D not certain. CDR3 length: 17 residues. CDR1 and CDR2 (germline): MNHEY, SVGEGT. Trimming stripped 4 bases from V and 3 bases from J, with 20 bases between. CDR3 residues: CASSSHGRSVWTDTQYF. CDR3 bases: TGTGCCAGCAGTTCCCACGGGCGGTCAGTGTGGACAGATACGCAGTATTTT.

The V gene is TRBV12-3 or TRBV12-4, the J gene TRBJ2-3; the D is unclear. V dropped 4 bases and J dropped 0 bases, with 11 bases sitting between them. CDR3 length: 15 amino acids. CDR3 DNA sequence: TGTGCCAGCAGTTCAACGACAAGAAGCACAGATACGCAGTATTTT. Its translation: CASSSTTRSTDTQYF.

This clonotype was detected a few times. The rearrangement joins TRBV7-6 to TRBJ2-3; TRBD1 might be the D (6 bases). This CDR3 comprises 14 residues. The germline gives CDR1 SGHVS, CDR2 FNYEAQ. Deletions cut 5 bases from V and 6 bases from J, with 15 bases between. The CDR3 DNA sequence: TGTGCCAGCAGCCTAAGACAGGTTGAGGATACGCAGTATTTT. Translated: CASSLRQVEDTQYF.

The genes are TRBV19 and TRBJ1-5, with D unresolved. The germline gives CDR1 LNHDA, CDR2 SQIVND (reference sequence). The CDR3 consists of 16 residues. Trimming took off 4 bases at V and 0 bases at J, with 13 bases between the two ends. CDR3 protein: CASSNPPLNSNQPQHF. CDR3 coding DNA: TGTGCCAGTAGTAACCCTCCCCTCAATAGCAATCAGCCCCAGCATTTT.

The chain recombines TRBV20-1 with TRBJ1-6, with 7 bases aligning to TRBD1. The CDR3 totals 13 residues. The junction had 9 bases not matched to a gene; V was cut back by 6 bases and J by 10 bases. Germline V gene lookup returns CDR1 DFQATT and CDR2 SNEGSKA (reference sequence). The CDR3 is CSAIRQGGSPLHF. In DNA form, the CDR3 reads TGCAGTGCCATTCGACAGGGAGGATCACCCCTCCACTTT.

This clonotype was recorded at least ten times. The rearrangement joins TRBV7-2 to TRBJ1-5, with 9 bases matching TRBD1. The CDR3 sequence is 15 residues long. V lost 4 bases to trimming and J lost 1 base; unmatched junction nucleotides: 2. Per the germline V gene, CDR1 is SGHTA and CDR2 is FQGNSA. The CDR3 sequence: CASSWDRASNQPQHF. The CDR3, as DNA: TGTGCCAGCAGCTGGGACAGGGCGAGCAATCAGCCCCAGCATTTT.

This clonotype has a handful of counts. V is TRBV15 and J is TRBJ2-1, with D perhaps matching TRBD2 (6 bases). The CDR3 is 19 residues long. V was pared by 0 bases and J by 0 bases, with 18 bases between. The germline V gene has CDR1 LNHNV and CDR2 YYDKDF (reference sequence). Here the CDR3 DNA reads TGTGCCACCAGCAGAGACCATATTTCTAGCGTCAGCTCCTACAATGAGCAGTTCTTC. Translated, it gives CATSRDHISSVSSYNEQFF.

This clonotype was seen more than once but under ten times. The chain couples TRBV7-2 to TRBJ2-7, with D maybe TRBD2 (6 bases). This CDR3 has 14 amino acids. The germline V gene has CDR1 SGHTA and CDR2 FQGNSA. Trimming left V 1 base short and J 4 bases short, with 11 bases between. The CDR3 DNA reads TGTGCCAGCAGCTTAGGGGGGGTTGGGTACGAGCAGTACGTC. Translating it yields CASSLGGVGYEQYV.

This clonotype was observed a handful of times. The chain recombines TRBV20-1 with TRBJ2-5, with 14 positions matching TRBD2. The germline V gene has CDR1 DFQATT and CDR2 SNEGSKA (reference sequence). CDR3 length: 15 amino acids. The ends lost 5 bases at V and 6 bases at J; junction bases unmatched: 8. This CDR3 reads CSAPGTSGSRKTQYF. CDR3 DNA: TGCAGTGCTCCCGGGACTAGCGGGAGTAGAAAGACCCAGTACTTC.

This chain links TRBV6-5 with TRBJ2-7; no clear D. V lost 6 bases and J lost 3, with 6 bases in between. The CDR3 covers 11 residues. Germline V gene data show CDR1 as MNHEY and CDR2 as SVGAGI. The CDR3 protein is CASRTDYEQYF. The DNA of the CDR3 is TGTGCCAGCAGGACGGACTACGAGCAGTACTTC.

This clonotype has more than one count but fewer than ten. V and J are TRBV30 and TRBJ1-2; 9 nucleotides align to TRBD1. Trimming at V came to 3 bases and at J to 13 bases, leaving 3 bases not matched to a gene. CDR1 and CDR2 from the germline V gene are GTSNPN and SVGIG (reference sequence). CDR3 length: 10 amino acids. In nucleotides, the CDR3 is TGTGCCTGGAGGGGGACAGGGAGCACCTTC. Amino acid sequence: CAWRGTGSTF.

The chain recombines TRBV7-9 with TRBJ2-1; 7 bases align to TRBD2. The CDR3 spans 15 residues. The ends lost 4 bases at V and 4 bases at J; junction bases unmatched: 7. The germline gives CDR1 SEHNR, CDR2 FQNEAQ (reference sequence). The CDR3 nucleotides are TGTGCCAGCAGCTCAACCGGGACTAAATACAATGAGCAGTTCTTC. The encoded protein is CASSSTGTKYNEQFF.

This clonotype came up a few times. The V call is TRBV7-9, the J call TRBJ2-7; 8 nucleotides line up with TRBD1. CDR1 and CDR2 (germline): SEHNR, FQNEAQ (reference sequence). The CDR3 runs 16 residues. Germline trimming cut 4 bases from V and 7 bases from J; bases unmatched to any gene: 15. The CDR3 sequence is CASSSTRDRMPREQYV. The DNA for the CDR3 is TGTGCCAGCAGCTCGACCCGGGACAGGATGCCTCGGGAGCAGTACGTC.

In its sample, this clonotype was seen many times. The chain links TRBV12-3 or TRBV12-4 to TRBJ1-5; TRBD1 is a possible D gene (6 bases). There are 15 residues in the CDR3. V was clipped by 5 bases and J by 7 bases, with 18 bases between them. The chain's CDR3 is CASSIKTGMGQPQHF. CDR3 bases: TGTGCCAGCAGTATTAAAACAGGGATGGGGCAGCCCCAGCATTTT.

V and J are TRBV29-1 and TRBJ2-7; 10 nucleotides agree with TRBD2. Germline CDR1 and CDR2: SQVTM and ANQGSEA. The CDR3 runs to 13 residues. With 6 bases clipped from V and 1 base from J, the junction kept 3 bases outside the gene matches. The CDR3 protein is CSVSSGSSYEQYF. The CDR3 nucleotides are TGCAGCGTCTCTAGCGGGAGTTCCTACGAGCAGTACTTC.

This chain uses TRBV7-9 with TRBJ1-5; TRBD1 aligns across 9 bases. J lost 6 bases, V lost 1 base, and 4 bases had no gene match. Per germline, CDR1 SEHNR and CDR2 FQNEAQ (reference sequence). The length of the CDR3 is 15 residues. CDR3 nucleotides: TGTGCCAGCAGCTTAGACAGGGGGCCGGTTCAGCCCCAGCATTTT. It codes for CASSLDRGPVQPQHF.

This chain joins TRBV12-5 and TRBJ2-7, with TRBD2 matching over 8 bases. This CDR3 region has 14 residues. With V trimmed by 4 bases and J by 4 bases, 6 bases remained unmatched. The germline gives CDR1 LGHNT, CDR2 FRNRAP. CDR3 nucleotide sequence: TGTGCTAGTGGTTCCAGCGGGAGTCCATACGAGCAGTACTTC. Encoded protein: CASGSSGSPYEQYF. Drawing the rest from reference TRBV12-5 and TRBJ2-7, the complete variable domain is DARVTQTPRHKVTEMGQEVTMRCQPILGHNTVFWYRQTMMQGLELLAYFRNRAPLDDSGMPKDRFSAEMPDATLATLKIQPSEPRDSAVYFCASGSSGSPYEQYFGPGTRLTVT.

V usage is TRBV14 and J usage is TRBJ1-1; perhaps TRBD1 as D (5 bases). V was trimmed by 6 bases and J by 6 bases, leaving 11 bases between them. This CDR3 region has 12 residues. The germline V gene has CDR1 SGHDN and CDR2 FVKESK. The CDR3 spells CASRASGPEAFF. Here the CDR3 DNA reads TGTGCCAGCAGAGCGTCAGGGCCTGAAGCTTTCTTT.